This T cell receptor beta chain derives from a study of OX40 agonist ivuxolimab in advanced cancers. As for the study more broadly: Ivuxolimab was a fully human IgG2 agonistic monoclonal antibody targeting the costimulatory receptor OX40 (CD134). Partial responses occurred in three dose-escalation patients, of whom one had hepatocellular carcinoma and two had cutaneous melanoma. In the dose-escalation cohort, 75% to 85% of patients were male, and the mean age was approximately 60 years with a range of roughly 20 to 79. Patients were allowed to have had prior anti-PD-1, anti-PD-L1 or anti-CTLA-4 therapy, and approximately 39% of the dose-escalation patients had been treated with checkpoint inhibitors. The monotherapy dose-escalation portion (N ≈ 50 patients) of the phase I ivuxolimab trial is reported in the paper. Intravenous ivuxolimab was administered to patients every 2 weeks at six dose levels: 0.01, 0.1, 0.3, 1.5, 3 and 10 mg/kg. Among the 50 to 55 dose-escalation patients, around 20 had hepatocellular carcinoma, around 15 melanoma, 9 renal cell carcinoma and 9 head and neck cancer. The purpose of peripheral TCRbeta sequencing was to test whether ivuxolimab changed TCR sequence diversity and led to clonal T-cell expansion.

This clone was detected a few times. Its antigen remains undetermined. Mismatch with germline at one junction end may stem from a read error. Genomic DNA was extracted from sorted cells for sequencing of the TCRbeta CDR3 region. The immunoSEQ Assay was used to sequence the TCRbeta CDR3 regions. TCRdb retrieved this table from immuneACCESS and kept in-frame rearrangements only. Not all clones are present; in checked studies, unresolved V genes account for under half, and no reason is known for the remainder. The sample table records fewer than 30,000 clones; about 85% of these occur just once. The top ten constitute about 50% of the sample. Looking up the germline V gene (reference sequence) yields CDR1 SSHAT and CDR2 FNYEAQ. Measured from the cysteine to the phenylalanine, the CDR3 is 14 residues long. Of the read, only the CDR3 DNA is kept; its 42 bases are in frame from base 1. Study-wide conclusions, independent of this receptor: Clonal expansion of both CD4+ and CD8+ blood T cells was observed from baseline to week 6 at doses 0.1 to 3.0 mg/kg. Antigen specificity was not determined for the clonally expanded peripheral T cells. In the 0.1-3.0 mg/kg groups, partial responders were among the patients with the lowest normalized peripheral clonal expansion, particularly in CD8+ T cells. After ivuxolimab, expanded clones were on average more numerous among CD8+ T cells than among CD4+ T cells. Low levels of normalized T-cell clonal expansion were also seen in some patients who did not respond.

Patients with autoimmune disease history or receiving systemic immunosuppression were excluded from the trial. Peripheral blood for TCR sequencing was collected from all dose cohorts at baseline, on cycle 4 day 1, and on cycle 7 day 1. The samples were drawn from a first-in-human, open-label, multicenter phase I dose-escalation trial of ivuxolimab. The trial enrolled adults with locally advanced or metastatic head and neck squamous cell, hepatocellular, melanoma or renal cell carcinoma. Before TCR sequencing, CD4+ T cells and CD8+ T cells from peripheral blood were sorted into separate populations.

The specimen comprised CD4+ or CD8+ T cells sorted from blood, sampled in a trial of the OX40 agonist ivuxolimab. This chain is built from TRBV7-7 and TRBJ1-6; no D segment can be confidently identified. The TCR was taken from an adult with an advanced solid tumor such as melanoma, head and neck, liver or kidney cancer. The DNA sequence is as follows: TGTGCTAGCAGCGGGCCTTGGACGGGTTCACCCCTCCACTTT. It translates to CASSGPWTGSPLHF.